This T cell receptor (beta chain) originates from a study of cytomegalovirus exposure and HLA in healthy donors. CDR1 MNHEY and CDR2 SVGAGI come from the germline V gene. The CDR3 is made up of 14 amino acids. With 10 bases removed from V and 3 bases from J, the gap between germline ends came to 17 bases. In the PCR, 60 Vbeta and 13 Jbeta primers were used. Clones were read by immunoSEQ multiplex PCR, and TCRdb kept only the in-frame ones, dropping some. The sample has some 150,000 clones; roughly 80% are singletons. The genes are TRBV6-5 and TRBJ2-3; weak D call: TRBD2 (5 bases). The sample was PBMCs. The TCR was taken from a man aged 35-49 years in good health and CMV-seronegative. CDR3 nucleotides: TGTGCCACCAGACGGGGTATAGGAACAGATACGCAGTATTTT. Amino acid sequence: CATRRGIGTDTQYF.